Below, 2 T cell receptor beta chains from the same sample are listed, as sequenced in a study of response to subunit inactivated influenza vaccine. One entry per CDR3 protein, called by TCRdb with MiXCR from the RT-PCR reads. Of more than 450,000 distinct CDR3 sequences in the sample, 10% to 15% are singletons; the top ten hold about 10%. This specimen was PBMCs from blood, taken on the day of vaccination. All receptors derive from a man aged 50-60 years who received an inactivated influenza vaccine.

This clonotype was observed at least ten times. The chain links TRBV3-1 to TRBJ1-6; tentative D call: TRBD1 (6 bases). V shed 4 bases and J shed 4 bases, with 14 bases lying between them. CDR1 is LGHDT and CDR2 is YNNKEL in the germline V gene (reference sequence). The CDR3 length is 16 residues. The CDR3 DNA follows: TGTGCCAGCAGCCGCGGGACACCGAGATATAATTCACCCCTCCACTTT. This encodes CASSRGTPRYNSPLHF.

The CDR3 region has the DNA TGCGCCAGCAGCTTGGTACACAGCGGGGAAGAAGCTTTCTTT. This translates into CASSLVHSGEEAFF. This chain joins TRBV5-1 and TRBJ1-1; no definite D call. Trimming pared 0 bases from V and 8 bases from J, leaving 14 bases between. The length of the CDR3 is 14 residues. Germline-derived CDR1 and CDR2 are SGHRS and YFSETQ.